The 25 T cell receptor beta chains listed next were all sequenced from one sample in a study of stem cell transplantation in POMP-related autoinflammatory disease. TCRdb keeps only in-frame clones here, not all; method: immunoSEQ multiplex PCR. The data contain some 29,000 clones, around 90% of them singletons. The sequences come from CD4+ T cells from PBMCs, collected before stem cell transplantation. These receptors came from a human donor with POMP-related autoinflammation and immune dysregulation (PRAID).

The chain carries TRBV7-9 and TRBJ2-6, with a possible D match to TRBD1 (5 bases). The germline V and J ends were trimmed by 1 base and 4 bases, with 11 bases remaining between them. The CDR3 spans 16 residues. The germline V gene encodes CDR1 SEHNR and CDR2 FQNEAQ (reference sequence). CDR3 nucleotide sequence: TGTGCCAGCAGCTTAGTTTCAGGGCCCGGGGCCAACGTCCTGACTTTC. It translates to CASSLVSGPGANVLTF.

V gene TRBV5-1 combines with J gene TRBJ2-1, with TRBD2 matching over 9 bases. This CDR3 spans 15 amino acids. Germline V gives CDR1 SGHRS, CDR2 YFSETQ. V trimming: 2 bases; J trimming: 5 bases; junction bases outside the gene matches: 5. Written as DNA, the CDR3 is TGCGCCAGCAGCTTAAGCGGGAGGATAAACAATGAGCAGTTCTTC. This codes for CASSLSGRINNEQFF.

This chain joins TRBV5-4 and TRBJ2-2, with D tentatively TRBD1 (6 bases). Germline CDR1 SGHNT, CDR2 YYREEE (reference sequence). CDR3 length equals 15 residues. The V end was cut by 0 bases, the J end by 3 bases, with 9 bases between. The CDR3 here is CASSLGQAYTGELFF. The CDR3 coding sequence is TGTGCCAGCAGCTTGGGACAGGCATACACCGGGGAGCTGTTTTTT. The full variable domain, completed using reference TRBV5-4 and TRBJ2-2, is ETGVTQSPTHLIKTRGQQVTLRCSSQSGHNTVSWYQQALGQGPQFIFQYYREEENGRGNFPPRFSGLQFPNYSSELNVNALELDDSALYLCASSLGQAYTGELFFGEGSRLTVL.

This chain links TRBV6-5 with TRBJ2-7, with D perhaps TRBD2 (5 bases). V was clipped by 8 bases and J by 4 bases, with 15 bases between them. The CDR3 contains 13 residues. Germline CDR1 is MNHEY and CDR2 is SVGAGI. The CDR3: CASRPGRLYEQYF. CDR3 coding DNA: TGTGCCAGCCGGCCGGGTAGACTATACGAGCAGTACTTC.

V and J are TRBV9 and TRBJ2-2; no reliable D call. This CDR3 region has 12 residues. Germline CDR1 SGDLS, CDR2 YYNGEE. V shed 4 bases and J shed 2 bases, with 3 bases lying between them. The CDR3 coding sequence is TGTGCCAGCAGCCCAAACACCGGGGAGCTGTTTTTT. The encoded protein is CASSPNTGELFF.

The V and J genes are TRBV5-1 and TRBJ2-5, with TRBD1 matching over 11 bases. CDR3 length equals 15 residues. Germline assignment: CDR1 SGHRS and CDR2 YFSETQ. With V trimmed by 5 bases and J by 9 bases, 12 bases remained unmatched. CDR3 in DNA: TGCGCCAGCAGGAACCGGGACAGGGGGAGTGCGGCCCAGTACTTC. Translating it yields CASRNRDRGSAAQYF.

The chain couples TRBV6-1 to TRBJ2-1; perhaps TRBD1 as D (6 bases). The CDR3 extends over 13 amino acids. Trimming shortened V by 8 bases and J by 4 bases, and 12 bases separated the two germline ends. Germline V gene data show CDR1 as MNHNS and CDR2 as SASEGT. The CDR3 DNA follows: TGTGCCAGCTGTCGGACAGTTTACAATGAGCAGTTCTTC. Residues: CASCRTVYNEQFF.

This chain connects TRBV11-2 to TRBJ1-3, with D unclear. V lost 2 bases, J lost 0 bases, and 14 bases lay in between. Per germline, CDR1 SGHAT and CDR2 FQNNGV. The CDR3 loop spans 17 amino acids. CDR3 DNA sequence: TGTGCCAGCAGCTTAAGGCCAGTCCGAATCTCTGGAAACACCATATATTTT. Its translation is CASSLRPVRISGNTIYF.

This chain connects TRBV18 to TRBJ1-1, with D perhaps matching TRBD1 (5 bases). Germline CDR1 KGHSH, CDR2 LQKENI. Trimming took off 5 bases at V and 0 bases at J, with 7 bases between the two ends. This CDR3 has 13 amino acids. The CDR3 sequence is CASSGGMNTEAFF. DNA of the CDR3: TGTGCCAGCTCAGGGGGTATGAACACTGAAGCTTTCTTT.

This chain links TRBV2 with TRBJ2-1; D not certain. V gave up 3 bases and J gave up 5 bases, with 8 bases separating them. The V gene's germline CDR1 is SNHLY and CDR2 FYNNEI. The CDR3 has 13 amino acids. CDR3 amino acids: CASSERHDNEQFF. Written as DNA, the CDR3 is TGTGCCAGCAGTGAGAGACACGACAATGAGCAGTTCTTC.

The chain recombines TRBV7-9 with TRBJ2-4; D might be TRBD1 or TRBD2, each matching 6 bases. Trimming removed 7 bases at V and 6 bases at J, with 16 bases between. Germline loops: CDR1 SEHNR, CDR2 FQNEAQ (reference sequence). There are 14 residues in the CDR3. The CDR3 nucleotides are TGTGCCAGCACCAACGAAGGGGGGCCAAACATTCAGTACTTC. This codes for CASTNEGGPNIQYF.

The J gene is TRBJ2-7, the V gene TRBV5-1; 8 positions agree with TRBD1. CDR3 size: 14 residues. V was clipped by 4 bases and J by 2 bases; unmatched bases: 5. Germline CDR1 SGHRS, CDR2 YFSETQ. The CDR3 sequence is CASSEGTGAYEQYF. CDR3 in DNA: TGCGCCAGCAGCGAAGGGACAGGAGCCTACGAGCAGTACTTC.

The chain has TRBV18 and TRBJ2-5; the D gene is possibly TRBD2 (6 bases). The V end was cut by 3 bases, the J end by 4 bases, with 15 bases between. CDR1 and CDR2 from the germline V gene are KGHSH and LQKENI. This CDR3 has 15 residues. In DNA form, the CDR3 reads TGTGCCAGCTCACCCCCTTGGGACGGGGGAGAGACCCAGTACTTC. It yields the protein CASSPPWDGGETQYF. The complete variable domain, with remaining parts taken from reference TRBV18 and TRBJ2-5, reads NAGVMQNPRHLVRRRGQEARLRCSPMKGHSHVYWYRQLPEEGLKFMVYLQKENIIDESGMPKERFSAEFPKEGPSILRIQQVVRGDSAAYFCASSPPWDGGETQYFGPGTRLLVL.

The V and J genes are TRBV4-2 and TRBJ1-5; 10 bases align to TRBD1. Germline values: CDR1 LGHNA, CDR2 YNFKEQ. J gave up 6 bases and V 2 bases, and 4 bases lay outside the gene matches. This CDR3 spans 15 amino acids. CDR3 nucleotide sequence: TGTGCCAGCAGCCAACGGGACAGGGGAGGTCAGCCCCAGCATTTT. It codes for CASSQRDRGGQPQHF.

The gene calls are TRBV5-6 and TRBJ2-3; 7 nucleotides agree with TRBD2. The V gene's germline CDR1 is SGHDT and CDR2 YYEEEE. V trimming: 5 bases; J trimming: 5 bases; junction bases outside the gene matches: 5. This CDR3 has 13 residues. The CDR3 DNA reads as TGTGCCAGCAGGCAGCGGGACGGAGATACGCAGTATTTT. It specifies CASRQRDGDTQYF.

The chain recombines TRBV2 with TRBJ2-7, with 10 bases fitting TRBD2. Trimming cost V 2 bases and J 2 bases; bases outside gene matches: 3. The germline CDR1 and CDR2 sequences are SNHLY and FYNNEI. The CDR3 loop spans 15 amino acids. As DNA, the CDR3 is TGTGCCAGCAGTGAACTGAGCGGGAGGGCCTACGAGCAGTACTTC. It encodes CASSELSGRAYEQYF.

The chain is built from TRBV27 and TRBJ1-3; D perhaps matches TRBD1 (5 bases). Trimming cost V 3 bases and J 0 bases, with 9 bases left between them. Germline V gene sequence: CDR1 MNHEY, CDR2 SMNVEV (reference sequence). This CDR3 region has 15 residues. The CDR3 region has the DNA TGTGCCAGCAGTTTGTCCAGGGCCTCTGGAAACACCATATATTTT. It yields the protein CASSLSRASGNTIYF.

The CDR3 DNA reads as TGTGCCATCAGCCTACTAGCGGGAGATGAGCAGTTCTTC. This gives the protein CAISLLAGDEQFF. V usage is TRBV10-3 and J usage is TRBJ2-1; 11 bases map to TRBD2. Germline V gene lookup returns CDR1 ENHRY and CDR2 SYGVKD. The junction had 3 bases not matched to a gene; V was cut back by 6 bases and J by 8 bases. There are 13 residues in the CDR3.

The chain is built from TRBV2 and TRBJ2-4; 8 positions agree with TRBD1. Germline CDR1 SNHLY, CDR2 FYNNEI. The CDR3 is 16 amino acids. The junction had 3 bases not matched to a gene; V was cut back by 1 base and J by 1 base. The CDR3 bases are TGTGCCAGCAGTGAAGGGACAGGGAGGGCCAAAAACATTCAGTACTTC. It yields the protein CASSEGTGRAKNIQYF.

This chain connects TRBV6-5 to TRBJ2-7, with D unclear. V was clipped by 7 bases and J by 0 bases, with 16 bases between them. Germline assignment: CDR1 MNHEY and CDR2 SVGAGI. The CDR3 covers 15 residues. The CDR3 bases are TGTGCCAGCACCATCGGACCGGGCAGCTCCTACGAGCAGTACTTC. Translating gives CASTIGPGSSYEQYF.

DNA for the CDR3: TGTGCCAGCAGCCTCTCGGGGTGGGATGAAAAACTGTTTTTT. Translating gives CASSLSGWDEKLFF. The chain couples TRBV9 to TRBJ1-4; D gene uncertain. CDR1 and CDR2 from the germline V gene are SGDLS and YYNGEE. V lost 4 bases and J 6 bases, leaving 13 bases between the germline ends. This CDR3 has 14 residues.

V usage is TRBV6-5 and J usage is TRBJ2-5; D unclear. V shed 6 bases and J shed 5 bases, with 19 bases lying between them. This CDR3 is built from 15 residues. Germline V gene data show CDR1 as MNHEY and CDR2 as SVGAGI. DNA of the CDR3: TGTGCCAGCAGCTCCATGGCTGGGGTATACGAGACCCAGTACTTC. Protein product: CASSSMAGVYETQYF.

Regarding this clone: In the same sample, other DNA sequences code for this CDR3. The CDR3 reads CASSGTGNYGYTF. The CDR3 DNA is TGCGCCAGCAGTGGCACAGGGAACTATGGCTACACCTTC. This sequence joins TRBV5-1 and TRBJ1-2, with D possibly matching TRBD1 (6 bases). Germline V CDR1 and CDR2: SGHRS, YFSETQ. V lost 5 bases and J lost 2, with 10 bases in between. There are 13 residues in the CDR3.

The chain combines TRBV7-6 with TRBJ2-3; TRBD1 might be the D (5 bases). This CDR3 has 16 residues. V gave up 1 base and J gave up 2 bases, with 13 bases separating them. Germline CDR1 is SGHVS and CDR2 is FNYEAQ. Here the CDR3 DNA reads TGTGCCAGCAGCTTAGGAAGGGGCGTGTTCACAGATACGCAGTATTTT. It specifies CASSLGRGVFTDTQYF.

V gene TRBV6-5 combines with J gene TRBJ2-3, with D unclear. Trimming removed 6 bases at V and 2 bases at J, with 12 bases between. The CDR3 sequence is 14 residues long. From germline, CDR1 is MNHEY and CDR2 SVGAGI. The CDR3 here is CASRPRLNTDTQYF. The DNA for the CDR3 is TGTGCCAGCAGGCCTAGACTGAACACAGATACGCAGTATTTT.